The clone carrying this T cell receptor beta chain was found a few times. Its specificity is unknown. This sample was included in a study of early T cells in non-severe SARS-CoV-2 infection. Study information: Chains were unpaired, as sequencing was done on bulk RNA from unsorted whole blood. Study findings and constraints: VDJdb matching, biased toward anti-spike CD8 responses, missed private and CD4 specificities.

Attached unique molecular identifiers marked individual cDNA molecules. From the 5' RACE reads, TCRdb called clonotypes with MiXCR, one entry per CDR3 protein. The sample carries 50,000 to 65,000 distinct CDR3 sequences, 15% to 20% recorded once. The V end lost 5 bases, the J end lost 2 bases, and 15 bases lay between the germline ends. In germline, CDR1 is SQVTM, CDR2 ANQGSEA. The CDR3 totals 15 residues. The source was whole blood, collected at baseline. This rearrangement joins TRBV29-1 to TRBJ2-2; possibly TRBD2 for D (5 bases). This clonotype was sampled from an adult who was a healthcare worker with PCR-confirmed SARS-CoV-2 infection or an uninfected control (not recorded which). CDR3 in amino acids: CSVITGSKNTGELFF. CDR3 DNA sequence: TGCAGCGTTATTACGGGATCAAAAAACACCGGGGAGCTGTTTTTT.